A selection of T cell receptor beta chains follows, all from one sample in a study of T cells in Graves' hyperthyroidism and ophthalmopathy. TCRdb analysed the multiplex PCR reads with MiXCR anew, one entry per CDR3 protein. The sample shows around 420,000 distinct CDR3 sequences, 15% to 19% of them seen only once. Sequencing was done on a sample of blood. The receptors shown here come from a woman in her late teens or twenties with Graves' hyperthyroidism. CDR3s include the opening cysteine and the closing phenylalanine or tryptophan. The order of the fields is D gene, J gene, V gene, CDR3 protein. D genes are given only for firm matches.

>NA|TRBJ2-7|TRBV20-1
CSATPFGQHISYEQYF
>NA|TRBJ1-1|TRBV9
CASSVGLSMNTEAFF
>NA|TRBJ2-7|TRBV6-5
CASSYPERARDEQYF
>TRBD2|TRBJ2-4|TRBV10-2
CASQAGGILAKNIQYF
>TRBD2|TRBJ2-1|TRBV19
CASSIKTSRLAEINEQFF
>TRBD1|TRBJ2-3|TRBV10-3
CAIRPGQGADTQYF
>TRBD2|TRBJ2-3|TRBV2
CASSESTSGASTDTQYF
>TRBD2|TRBJ2-7|TRBV20-1
CSARTSGYEQYF
>TRBD1|TRBJ1-4|TRBV18
CASSLGQDEKLFF
>NA|TRBJ1-5|TRBV10-2
CASSESGGSNQPQHF
>NA|TRBJ1-6|TRBV28
CASTRDTRRNSPLHF
>TRBD2|TRBJ2-1|TRBV25-1
CASSEVRGTFYNEQSF
>NA|TRBJ1-5|TRBV24-1
CATGGGLSNQPQHF
>NA|TRBJ1-6|TRBV5-1
CASSDSRDNSPLHF
>NA|TRBJ2-7|TRBV3-1
CASSQSQGYSSYEQYF
>TRBD2|TRBJ2-1|TRBV14
CASSSLAGAFYNEQFF
>NA|TRBJ1-5|TRBV7-9
CASSSTTGLNQPQHF
>TRBD1|TRBJ1-1|TRBV5-1
CASSRGQQNTEAFF
>TRBD1|TRBJ1-1|TRBV29-1
CSVEDLGQMNTEAFF
>NA|TRBJ2-5|TRBV5-5
CASSLVSSVSRETQYF
>NA|TRBJ2-5|TRBV6-1
CASSFPGAETQYF
>TRBD1|TRBJ1-5|TRBV5-6
CASSRGQVSLYSNQPQHF
>NA|TRBJ1-4|TRBV28
CASSSPPFNEKLFF
>NA|TRBJ1-5|TRBV7-2
CASSVEGSIGQPQHF
>NA|TRBJ2-2|TRBV14
CASSPGQFIRSGELFF
>NA|TRBJ2-1|TRBV28
CASSPGPGSYNEQFF
>NA|TRBJ2-1|TRBV11-1
CASSALRASGEQFF
>NA|TRBJ1-6|TRBV5-1
CASSLESGIATSPLHF
>NA|TRBJ1-2|TRBV6-1
CASLPGYTF
>NA|TRBJ1-4|TRBV7-9
CASSGGRFIGEKLFF
>NA|TRBJ1-4|TRBV18
CASSPTGINRGTATNEKLFF
>TRBD1|TRBJ2-4|TRBV6-6
CASSYQLDRDGKNIQYF
>NA|TRBJ1-2|TRBV5-1
CASSPGQFDGYTF
>NA|TRBJ1-1|TRBV12-3/TRBV12-4
CASSPTGVFTEAFF
>TRBD1|TRBJ2-5|TRBV5-1
CASSRRDREETQYF
>TRBD1|TRBJ2-7|TRBV20-1
CSASKGTGPYEQYF
>NA|TRBJ2-7|TRBV5-1
CASSLGGYGTGYEQYF
>NA|TRBJ1-1|TRBV20-1
CSATMTLATEAFF
>NA|TRBJ2-7|TRBV4-3
CASSQDGEAYEQYF
>NA|TRBJ2-2|TRBV27
CASSLGEAGELFF
>NA|TRBJ2-5|TRBV12-3/TRBV12-4
CASSLNLKRETQYF
>TRBD1|TRBJ1-2|TRBV7-8
CASSFAGTGEGGYTF
>TRBD1|TRBJ1-1|TRBV20-1
CSAHQPDRGIQAFF
>TRBD1|TRBJ1-1|TRBV18
CASSPSTGGTEAFF
>NA|TRBJ2-1|TRBV7-4
CASSSRGSEGEQFF
>TRBD2|TRBJ2-2|TRBV6-2/TRBV6-3
CASSGGSTGELFF
>NA|TRBJ2-1|TRBV5-1
CASSLVAGNAGKFF
>TRBD1|TRBJ1-5|TRBV6-1
CASSALDGQGIQPQHF
>NA|TRBJ2-7|TRBV5-1
CASSALDGHEQYF
>TRBD2|TRBJ2-7|TRBV4-1
CASSQTSGSGYEQYF
>TRBD1|TRBJ1-2|TRBV6-1
CASTEGQGAENGYTF